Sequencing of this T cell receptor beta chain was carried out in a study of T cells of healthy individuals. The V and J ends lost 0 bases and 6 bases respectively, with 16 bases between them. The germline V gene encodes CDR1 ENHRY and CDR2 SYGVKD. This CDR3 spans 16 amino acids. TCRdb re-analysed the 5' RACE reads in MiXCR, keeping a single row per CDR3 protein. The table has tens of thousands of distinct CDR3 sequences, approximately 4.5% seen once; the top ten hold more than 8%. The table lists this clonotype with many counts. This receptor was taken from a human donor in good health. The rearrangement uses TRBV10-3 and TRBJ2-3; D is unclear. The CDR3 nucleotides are TGTGCCATCAGTGAGTCGAATCTCCGCCTTGCGGATACGCAGTATTTT. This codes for CAISESNLRLADTQYF.